These T cell receptor beta chains were read from a single sample in a study of T cell repertoires in aging, cancer and after chemotherapy. TCRdb re-called the multiplex PCR reads through MiXCR, storing one row per CDR3 protein. Here the sample spans approximately 1,300 distinct CDR3 sequences, approximately 30% being singletons. Input material: blood. The receptors shown here come from a human donor with a solid tumor. The CDR3 runs from the conserved cysteine through the conserved F or W. Fields, in order: CDR3 protein, CDR3 DNA, D gene, J gene, clone size, V gene. D genes are given only for firm matches. A row's size may be missing; if present it is once, few, many or a size class.

CASSRTEAYEAFF	TGTGCCAGCAGTCGGACAGAGGCATATGAAGCTTTCTTT	-	TRBJ1-1	-	TRBV12-3/TRBV12-4
CASSLDRGTTEAFF	TGTGCCAGCAGCCTCGACAGGGGGACCACTGAAGCTTTCTTT	TRBD1	TRBJ1-1	-	TRBV5-4
CASSLRPGNQPQHF	TGTGCCAGCAGCCTCCGCCCAGGTAATCAGCCCCAGCATTTT	-	TRBJ1-5	few	TRBV5-4
CSVGEGAANTGELFF	TGCAGCGTGGGAGAGGGGGCAGCGAACACCGGGGAGCTGTTTTTT	TRBD1	TRBJ2-2	few	TRBV29-1
CASSLAQQGYEQYF	TGCGCCAGCAGCTTGGCCCAGCAGGGCTACGAGCAGTACTTC	-	TRBJ2-7	medium-sized	TRBV5-1
CASRLTGGRSYGYTF	TGTGCCAGCAGACTTACAGGGGGCAGGAGCTATGGCTACACCTTC	TRBD1	TRBJ1-2	-	TRBV28
CAWSVPYTLGYQETQYF	TGTGCCTGGAGTGTACCCTACACCCTAGGATACCAAGAGACCCAGTACTTC	-	TRBJ2-5	large	TRBV30
CAWSTHNYGYTF	TGTGCCTGGAGTACCCATAACTATGGCTACACCTTC	-	TRBJ1-2	large	TRBV30
CASSLDRINEKLFF	TGTGCCAGCAGTTTGGACAGGATTAATGAAAAACTGTTTTTT	TRBD1	TRBJ1-4	-	TRBV6-2/TRBV6-3
CASSSYPRGLNTEAFF	TGTGCCAGCAGCTCTTACCCACGGGGTTTGAACACTGAAGCTTTCTTT	-	TRBJ1-1	medium-sized	TRBV11-2
CASSPWTAGADTQYF	TGTGCCAGCAGTCCCTGGACAGCAGGGGCAGATACGCAGTATTTT	-	TRBJ2-3	-	TRBV28
CSVATGLLTEAFF	TGCAGCGTCGCCACCGGGCTGCTCACTGAAGCTTTCTTT	-	TRBJ1-1	large	TRBV29-1
CVSNDRHSNQPQHF	TGTGTTAGCAACGACAGGCATAGCAATCAGCCCCAGCATTTT	-	TRBJ1-5	-	TRBV6-5
CAISEPPVEWLFGELFF	TGTGCCATCAGTGAGCCCCCAGTAGAATGGCTATTCGGGGAGCTGTTTTTT	-	TRBJ2-2	-	TRBV10-3
CASSLDRGDTSFYGYTF	TGTGCCAGCAGTTTGGATAGAGGGGACACCTCCTTCTATGGCTACACCTTC	-	TRBJ1-2	large	TRBV27
CASSIKRGGYEQYF	TGTGCCAGTAGTATAAAGCGGGGGGGCTACGAGCAGTACTTC	TRBD2	TRBJ2-7	-	TRBV19
CASKEKGRYEQYF	TGTGCCAGCAAAGAGAAGGGGCGATACGAGCAGTACTTC	-	TRBJ2-7	medium-sized	TRBV7-2
CASTRGQGGAGELFF	TGTGCCAGTACCAGGGGACAGGGCGGTGCCGGGGAGCTGTTTTTT	TRBD1	TRBJ2-2	-	TRBV19
CASRPGLPNEQFF	TGTGCCAGCAGGCCGGGACTGCCCAATGAGCAGTTCTTC	-	TRBJ2-1	-	TRBV7-2
CASSLRGGRGPQETQYF	TGTGCCAGCAGTCTGAGGGGGGGGCGGGGGCCTCAAGAGACCCAGTACTTC	-	TRBJ2-5	-	TRBV5-4
CASTPGGGEVGELFF	TGTGCCAGCACCCCAGGCGGGGGGGAGGTCGGGGAGCTGTTTTTT	TRBD2	TRBJ2-2	-	TRBV6-2/TRBV6-3
CARLKGAGVGELFF	TGTGCCAGACTTAAGGGGGCTGGGGTCGGGGAGCTGTTTTTT	TRBD1	TRBJ2-2	-	TRBV19
CASSIPGLEDIQYF	TGTGCCAGTAGTATTCCGGGACTAGAAGACATTCAGTACTTC	TRBD2	TRBJ2-4	-	TRBV19
CASSIKRGGSNEQFF	TGTGCCAGTAGTATAAAGCGGGGGGGCTCCAATGAGCAGTTCTTC	TRBD2	TRBJ2-1	large	TRBV19
CASSEPRSGNTIYF	TGTGCCAGCAGTGAACCGAGATCTGGAAACACCATATATTTT	-	TRBJ1-3	few	TRBV12-3/TRBV12-4
CSAVVTSTDTQYF	TGCAGTGCTGTGGTAACTAGCACAGATACGCAGTATTTT	-	TRBJ2-3	medium-sized	TRBV20-1
CASSQGHLSQHSGNTIYF	TGCGCCAGCAGCCAAGGGCACCTATCCCAACACTCTGGAAACACCATATATTTT	-	TRBJ1-3	few	TRBV4-3